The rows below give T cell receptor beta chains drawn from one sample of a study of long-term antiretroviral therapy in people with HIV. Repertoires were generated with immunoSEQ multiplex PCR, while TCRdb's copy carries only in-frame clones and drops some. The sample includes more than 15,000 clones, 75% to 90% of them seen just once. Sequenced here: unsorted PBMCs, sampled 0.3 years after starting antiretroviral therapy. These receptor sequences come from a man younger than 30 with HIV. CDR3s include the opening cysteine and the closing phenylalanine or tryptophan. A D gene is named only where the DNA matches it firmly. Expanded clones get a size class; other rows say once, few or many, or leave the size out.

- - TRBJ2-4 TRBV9 CASSDMIWEIQYF TGTGCCAGCAGCGACATGATTTGGGAAATTCAGTACTTC
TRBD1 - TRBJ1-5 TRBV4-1 CASSQTGDRWQPQHF TGCGCCAGCAGCCAAACCGGGGACAGGTGGCAGCCCCAGCATTTT
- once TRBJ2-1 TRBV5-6 CASSLSYYDGHNEQFF TGTGCCAGCAGCTTGAGCTACTACGACGGGCACAATGAGCAGTTCTTC
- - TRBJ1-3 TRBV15 CATSRARYSGNTIYF TGTGCCACCAGCAGAGCCAGGTACTCTGGAAACACCATATATTTT
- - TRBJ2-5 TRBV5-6 CASSSGNPQETQYF TGTGCCAGCAGCTCCGGGAACCCGCAAGAGACCCAGTACTTC
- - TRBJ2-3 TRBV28 CASSFLAGTDTQYF TGTGCCAGCAGTTTCTTGGCAGGCACAGATACGCAGTATTTT
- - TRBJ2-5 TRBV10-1 CASSAGQETQYF TGCGCCAGCAGTGCCGGGCAAGAGACCCAGTACTTC
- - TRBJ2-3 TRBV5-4 CASRGPAGTQYF TGTGCCAGCAGGGGGCCTGCCGGTACGCAGTATTTT
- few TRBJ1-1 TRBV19 CASSISITEREAFF TGTGCCAGTAGTATATCGATAACCGAGAGGGAAGCTTTCTTT
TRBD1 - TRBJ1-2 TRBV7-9 CASSLVDRRDRALNYGYTF TGTGCCAGCAGCTTAGTGGACCGAAGGGACAGGGCCCTTAACTATGGCTACACCTTC
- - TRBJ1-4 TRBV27 CASRQDRLAGKLFF TGTGCCAGCAGACAGGACAGACTGGCGGGAAAACTGTTTTTT
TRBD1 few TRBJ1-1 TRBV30 CAWSPGTGTNTEAFF TGTGCCTGGAGTCCCGGGACAGGGACGAACACTGAAGCTTTCTTT
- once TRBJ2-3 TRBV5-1 CASSPGSKGGDTQYF TGCGCCAGCAGCCCGGGATCTAAGGGTGGGGATACGCAGTATTTT
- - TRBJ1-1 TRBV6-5 CASSYGEAFEAFF TGTGCCAGCAGTTACGGGGAGGCCTTTGAAGCTTTCTTT
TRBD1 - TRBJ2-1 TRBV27 CASRGQINEQFF TGTGCCAGCAGGGGACAGATCAATGAGCAGTTCTTC
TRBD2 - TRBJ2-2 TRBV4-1 CASSPSAGGNTGELFF TGCGCCAGCAGCCCATCAGCGGGGGGGAACACCGGGGAGCTGTTTTTT
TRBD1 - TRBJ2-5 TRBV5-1 CASSLGAGTGETQYF TGCGCCAGCAGCTTGGGGGCGGGGACAGGAGAGACCCAGTACTTC
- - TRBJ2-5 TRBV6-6 CASSYWSGRMGETQYF TGTGCCAGCAGTTACTGGTCAGGAAGAATGGGAGAGACCCAGTACTTC
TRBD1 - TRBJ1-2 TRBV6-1 CASTWDSNYGYTF TGTGCCAGCACCTGGGACAGCAACTATGGCTACACCTTC
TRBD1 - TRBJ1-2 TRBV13 CASKPTGGAYGYTF TGTGCCAGCAAACCCACAGGGGGGGCCTATGGCTACACCTTC
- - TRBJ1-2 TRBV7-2 CATNPPGGYTF TGTGCCACCAACCCCCCAGGTGGCTACACCTTC
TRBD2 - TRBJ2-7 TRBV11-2 CASSLDIVLAGSYEQYF TGTGCCAGCAGCTTAGATATAGTGCTAGCGGGGTCCTACGAGCAGTACTTC
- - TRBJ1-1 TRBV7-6 CASSGGSHTNTEAFF TGTGCCAGCAGCGGGGGCAGCCATACTAACACTGAAGCTTTCTTT
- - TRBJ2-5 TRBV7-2 CASSLSETQYF TGTGCCAGCAGCTTATCAGAGACCCAGTACTTC
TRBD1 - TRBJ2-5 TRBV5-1 CASSSWTGGEETQYF TGCGCCAGCAGCTCTTGGACAGGGGGTGAAGAGACCCAGTACTTC
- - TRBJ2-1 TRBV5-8 CASSLRQRANNEQFF TGTGCCAGCAGCTTGCGACAGAGAGCCAACAATGAGCAGTTCTTC
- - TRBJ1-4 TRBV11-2 CASRRTGGEKLFF TGTGCCAGCAGAAGAACCGGGGGTGAAAAACTGTTTTTT
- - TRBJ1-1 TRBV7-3 CASSKSVGGPTEAFF TGTGCCAGCAGCAAATCCGTGGGGGGGCCTACTGAAGCTTTCTTT
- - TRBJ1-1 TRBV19 CASSIGQILNTEAFF TGTGCCAGTAGTATAGGACAGATTTTGAACACTGAAGCTTTCTTT
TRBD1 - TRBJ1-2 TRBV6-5 CASSYSSTGDYGYTF TGTGCCAGCAGTTACTCGTCGACAGGGGACTATGGCTATACCTTC
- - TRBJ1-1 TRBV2 CASGVSLNTEAFF TGTGCCAGCGGGGTTTCTCTGAACACTGAAGCTTTCTTT
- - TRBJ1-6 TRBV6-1 CASSTQRGDNSPLHF TGTGCCAGCAGTACCCAGCGGGGGGACAATTCACCCCTCCACTTT
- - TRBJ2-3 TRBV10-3 CAISESRDPDTQYF TGTGCCATCAGTGAATCAAGAGACCCAGATACGCAGTATTTT
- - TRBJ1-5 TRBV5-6 CASSLVGQPQHF TGTGCCAGCAGCTTGGTCGGTCAGCCCCAGCATTTT
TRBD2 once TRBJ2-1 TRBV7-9 CASSLTSGGGLNEQFF TGTGCCAGCAGCTTGACTAGCGGGGGGGGGTTGAATGAGCAGTTCTTC
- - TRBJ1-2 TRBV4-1 CASSQDYGDTVLTF TGCGCCAGCAGCCAAGATTATGGGGACACGGTCCTCACCTTC
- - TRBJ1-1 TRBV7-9 CASSLGPDIGDTEAFF TGTGCCAGCAGCTTAGGTCCGGACATAGGAGACACTGAAGCTTTCTTT
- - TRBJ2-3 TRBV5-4 CASSLAWAPTDTQYF TGTGCCAGCAGCTTGGCCTGGGCCCCCACAGATACGCAGTATTTT
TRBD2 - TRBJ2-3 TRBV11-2 CASSAGLAGAQTSTDTQYF TGTGCCAGCAGCGCAGGACTAGCGGGGGCCCAAACTAGCACAGATACGCAGTATTTT
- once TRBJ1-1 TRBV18 CASSREGSYTEAFF TGTGCCAGCTCCCGAGAGGGGAGCTACACTGAAGCTTTCTTT
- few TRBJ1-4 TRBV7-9 CASSLIDYGKLFF TGTGCCAGCAGCTTAATAGATTATGGGAAACTGTTTTTT
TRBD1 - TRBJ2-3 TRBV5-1 CASSFRTGFTDTQYF TGCGCCAGCAGCTTCAGGACAGGGTTCACAGATACGCAGTATTTT
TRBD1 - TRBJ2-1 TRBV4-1 CASSPRGQGRDEQFF TGCGCCAGCAGCCCCCGAGGACAGGGGAGAGATGAGCAGTTCTTC
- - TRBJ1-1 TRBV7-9 CASSYTGGTTEAFF TGTGCCAGCAGCTATACAGGAGGGACCACTGAAGCTTTCTTT
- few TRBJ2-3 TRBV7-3 CASSLKVAKGIDTQYF TGTGCCAGCAGCTTAAAAGTAGCAAAAGGGATAGATACGCAGTATTTT
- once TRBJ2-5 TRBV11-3 CASSLASGETQYF TGTGCCAGCAGCTTGGCGTCAGGAGAGACCCAGTACTTC